This entry features one T cell receptor beta chain sequence. Its antigen is undetermined. Researchers prepared the TCRbeta library using unique molecular identifiers, the study reports. MiXCR, run by TCRdb on the PCR reads, gives a single entry per CDR3 protein. The sample comprises roughly 790,000 distinct CDR3 sequences, 15% to 20% of which are singletons, and just under 5% rests with the top ten. The germline gives CDR1 SNHLY, CDR2 FYNNEI. V was shortened by 5 bases and J by 14 bases, with 19 bases between the two germline ends. CDR3 length: 13 amino acids. The data stem from a study of T-cell reconstitution after alpha-beta-depleted transplantation in children. Study observations and caveats: T-cell counts and diversity at one year post-transplant came mainly from newly produced T cells. Day-60 TCRbeta diversity that was high in some patients was derived from surviving recipient T cells and thymic progenitors.

The source is a male patient younger than 18 who had a stem cell transplant for acute lymphoblastic leukemia, so the T cells may come from the graft donor. Sequenced material: PBMCs, mostly from graft donor cells, taken 360 days after TCRalphabeta/CD19-depleted stem cell transplant. The V gene is TRBV2, the J gene TRBJ2-1; D might be TRBD2 (7 bases). This CDR3 is CASSFPRGGEEFF. CDR3 bases: TGTGCCAGCAGTTTCCCAAGGGGGGGGGAGGAGTTCTTC.